This T cell receptor beta chain stems from a study of identical twins. Germline CDR1 and CDR2: DFQATT and SNEGSKA (reference sequence). The CDR3 has 14 residues. Trimming took 3 bases from V and 1 from J, leaving 9 bases between them. TCRdb reprocessed the 5' RACE reads with MiXCR, giving one entry per CDR3 protein. The table shows approximately 670,000 distinct CDR3 sequences, with less than 7% occurring only once. This clonotype was recorded many times. The receptor's source is a man between 18 and 29 years old in good health. The specimen sequenced was naive T cells sorted from blood. The chain links TRBV20-1 to TRBJ2-2; a possible D gene is TRBD2 (6 bases). The CDR3 sequence is CSARASENTGELFF. As DNA, the CDR3 is TGCAGTGCTAGGGCTAGCGAGAACACCGGGGAGCTGTTTTTT.